Given below is one TCR beta chain in context. Only in-frame clones appear in the TCRdb table, and some are missing; sequencing was by immunoSEQ multiplex PCR. This sample yields about 240,000 clones, of which 70% to 90% are seen a single time; about 5.9% belongs to the top ten. The data belong to a study of blood T cell repertoires in COVID-19. CDR1 and CDR2 from the germline V gene are SGHTA and FQGTGA. This CDR3 is built from 15 residues. The J segment lost 6 bases and the V segment lost 5 bases, leaving 10 bases of the junction unmatched. The TCR was taken from a man between 60 and 75 years old with acute or convalescent COVID-19. The sample taken for sequencing was peripheral blood. The chain carries TRBV7-3 and TRBJ2-7, with 10 bases aligning to TRBD1. CDR3 sequence reads: CASSDRRDRGGEQYF. In DNA form, the CDR3 reads TGTGCCAGCAGCGATCGCCGGGACAGGGGTGGCGAGCAGTACTTC.